The entry below describes one T cell receptor beta chain. Its antigen is unknown. No much larger clone is present one base from it, and per-base qualities are unavailable. TCR CDR3 regions were amplified from genomic DNA by multiplex PCR using the deep immunoSEQ assay. For each cell subset, the extracted genomic DNA was distributed evenly across all wells of several immunoSEQ 96-well plates, and each plate served as one replicate. For sorted subsets, each replicate PCR was loaded with about 0.2 ug genomic DNA, equivalent to 25,000 to 35,000 T cell genomes. Purified libraries were measured with a Qubit 3.0 fluorometer, size-checked on a Bioanalyzer 2100, and measured again with the KAPA Library Quantification kit. Every immunoSEQ 96-well plate was sequenced on a dedicated single-read 150-cycle Illumina NextSeq 550 flow cell. The authors' pipeline ran thus. Because the immunoSEQ output included only junctional sequences and no quality scores, the filtering could not be the same as the filtering used for full-length reads. To assign V/J genes and CDR3, sequences were annotated against IMGT germline references using PyIR, a Python wrapper for IgBLAST v1.9. Reads were removed for weak V/J assignments (E-value above 1e-6), missing CDR3, stop codons, out-of-frame junctions, or ambiguous translated residues. V3J clonotypes were defined as sequences sharing an identical inferred V gene, J gene, and CDR3 amino acid sequence. The percentage overlap between two repertoires was calculated by dividing the number of shared unique clonotypes by the size of the smaller repertoire. Three approaches were used to assess repertoire richness: RTK rarefaction, the Chao1 estimator, and Recon v2.1 estimates of unobserved clonotypes. Generation probabilities for all TCRbeta clonotypes obtained by the gDNA method from a handful of donors were computed using OLGA. Imported from immuneACCESS, the table was reduced by TCRdb to in-frame sequences with V and J called. These copies leave out some clones; in studies compared against another copy, an unresolved V gene accounts for under half, and the cause of the remainder is not known. V, J and clone size are taken as reported in that table, and D and trimming were inferred from the DNA itself. The sample records some 660,000 clones, around three quarters of which are singletons. The ten largest clonotypes hold 1.5% to 2% of the sample.

These data originate in a study of shared clonotypes between healthy human individuals (dated by TCRdb to the early 2020s). Describing the broader study: The cohort comprised two women and three men aged 18 to 49 years. Per donor, three plates each were used for CD4 naive and CD4 memory, two for CD8 naive, and one for CD8 memory. To estimate repertoire size and how much clonotypes are shared between individuals, the study performed deep sequencing of blood TCR repertoires from about 5 healthy adults. Libraries were prepared and TCR repertoires were sequenced by different laboratories using diverse techniques, in order to increase sequencing depth and limit assay-specific biases. Leukapheresis yielded between about 0.94 and 8.9 billion PBMCs per donor. The investigation overall reported the following: Even with the large sequencing depth, rarefaction of the sorted-subset datasets indicated that sequencing was incomplete. Across a handful of donors, 4.5% to 6.5% of naive CD4, roughly 3.4% of naive CD8, under 2.5% of memory CD4, and under 0.45% of memory CD8 clonotypes were shared. Sampling was restricted to blood, and TCR repertoires in tissue are likely to differ from TCR repertoires in blood. Larger estimated clonotype richness was generally found for naive subsets than for memory subsets. Clonotypes shared by all four sorted-subset donors showed higher generation probabilities than non-shared clonotypes. Based on pairwise subsampling, the degree of clonotype sharing among donors was expected to be affected by sequencing depth. The genetic and exposure-history diversity represented was limited by the small number of donors.

V is cut by 8 bases and J by 2 bases, and the space between the germline ends is 13 bases. The CDR3 has 13 amino acids, counting the end cysteine and phenylalanine. Solely the CDR3 DNA is kept, with 39 bases framed from the first base. The germline V gene provides CDR1 MNHEY and CDR2 SVGAGI. The donors were healthy, HIV-negative adults with no recently reported acute infections or vaccinations. Only Caucasian adults living in Nashville, Tennessee, USA were represented among the donors. CD4+ T cells were enriched by magnetic negative selection, after which naive cells were positively selected on CD45RA and the negative fraction was taken as the memory subset. After blood collection by leukapheresis, PBMCs were isolated using Ficoll-Histopaque density gradient centrifugation and then cryopreserved in the vapor phase of liquid nitrogen. Analytical flow cytometry was used to check the purity and quantity of every magnetically sorted T cell population. Genomic DNA was isolated from every sorted fraction and measured by UV absorbance on a Nanodrop 2000c.

Sequencing used memory CD4+ T cells sorted from blood. The sample's cell subset or site label, in plain terms: CD45RA-negative fraction. Rearrangement joined TRBV6-5 to TRBJ2-7; the D call is tentative, TRBD1 or TRBD2, as each matches 6 bases. This clonotype was obtained from a woman under 40 in good health. The sequence in DNA is TGTGCCAGCCAGGGGACTTCGACCTACGAGCAGTACTTC. It specifies CASQGTSTYEQYF.